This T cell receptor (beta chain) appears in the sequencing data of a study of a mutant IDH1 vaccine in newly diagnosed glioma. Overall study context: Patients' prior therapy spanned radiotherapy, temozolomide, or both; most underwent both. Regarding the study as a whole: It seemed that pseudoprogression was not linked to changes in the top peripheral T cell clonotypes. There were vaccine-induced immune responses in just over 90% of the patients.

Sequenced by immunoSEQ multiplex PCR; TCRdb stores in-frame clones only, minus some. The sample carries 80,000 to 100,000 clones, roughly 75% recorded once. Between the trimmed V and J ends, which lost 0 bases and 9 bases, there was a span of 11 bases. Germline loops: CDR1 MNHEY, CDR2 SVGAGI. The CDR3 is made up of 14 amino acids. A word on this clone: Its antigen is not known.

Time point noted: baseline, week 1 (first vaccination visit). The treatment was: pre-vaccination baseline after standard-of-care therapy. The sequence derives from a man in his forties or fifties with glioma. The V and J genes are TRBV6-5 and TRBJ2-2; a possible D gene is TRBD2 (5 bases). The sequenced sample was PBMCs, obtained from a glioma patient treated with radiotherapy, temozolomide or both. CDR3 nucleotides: TGTGCCAGCAGTTACTCGTTACGGGGTCGGGAGCTGTTTTTT. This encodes CASSYSLRGRELFF.